This T cell receptor beta chain is from a study of OX40 agonist ivuxolimab in advanced cancers. About the study: The mean age was 60 years, ranging from about 20 to 90, with about 87% of participants male.

The CDR3 has 15 amino acids. The V end lost 7 bases, the J end lost 0 bases, and 15 bases lay between the germline ends. CDR1 and CDR2 from the germline V gene are SGHRS and YFSETQ. Remarks on this clone: Its antigen is not identified.

Sequencing was performed with immunoSEQ multiplex PCR; in TCRdb, only in-frame clones are kept and a portion is missing. Of about 33,000 clones in the sample, around nine tenths are singletons; the top ten hold 0.9% to 0.95%. Study results and limitations: Both CD4+ and CD8+ T cell populations in blood had undergone clonal expansion by week 6 at 0.1 to 3.0 mg/kg. Some of the lowest clonal expansion was seen in partial responders at 0.1-3.0 mg/kg.

The rearrangement links TRBV5-1 to TRBJ2-3, with D possibly being TRBD2 (6 bases). Material: CD4+ or CD8+ T cells sorted from blood, obtained in a trial of the OX40 agonist ivuxolimab. The receptor was isolated from an adult with an advanced solid tumor such as melanoma, head and neck, liver or kidney cancer. CDR3 protein: CASAGGGTSTDTQYF. The CDR3 DNA is TGCGCCAGCGCCGGGGGTGGGACTAGCACAGATACGCAGTATTTT.